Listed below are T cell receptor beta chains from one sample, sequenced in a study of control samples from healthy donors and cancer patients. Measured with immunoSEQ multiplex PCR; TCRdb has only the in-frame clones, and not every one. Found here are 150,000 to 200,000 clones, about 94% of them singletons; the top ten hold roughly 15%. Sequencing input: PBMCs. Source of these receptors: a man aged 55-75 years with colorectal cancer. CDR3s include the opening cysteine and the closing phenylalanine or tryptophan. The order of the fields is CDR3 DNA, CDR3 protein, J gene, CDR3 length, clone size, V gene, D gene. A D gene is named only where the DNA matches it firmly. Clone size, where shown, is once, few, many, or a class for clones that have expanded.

TGTGCCAGCCGCAGGACAGGGGCGCCGGGCGGTGAGCAGTTCTTC,CASRRTGAPGGEQFF,TRBJ2-1,15,-,TRBV19,TRBD1
TGTGCCAGCAGCGTCAACTCCTCCCCATTTGAAGCTTTCTTT,CASSVNSSPFEAFF,TRBJ1-1,14,few,TRBV9,-
TGTGCCAGCAGAGTGAAGACAGGGTTGACTGAAGCTTTCTTT,CASRVKTGLTEAFF,TRBJ1-1,14,-,TRBV6-5,TRBD1
TGTGCCAGCAGCTTAGGTAGAGGAAGCGGGGGGGCCTCCTACAATGAGCAGTTCTTC,CASSLGRGSGGASYNEQFF,TRBJ2-1,19,-,TRBV7-2,TRBD2
TGCGCCAGCAGCCAAGATTTGAGGACAGGGGTAGGCGAGCAGTACTTC,CASSQDLRTGVGEQYF,TRBJ2-7,16,once,TRBV4-3,TRBD1
TGCAGTGCTAGAGAGAACACTGAAGCTTTCTTT,CSARENTEAFF,TRBJ1-1,11,-,TRBV20-1,-
TGTGCCACCAGCGGACAGTATAATGAAAAACTGTTTTTT,CATSGQYNEKLFF,TRBJ1-4,13,-,TRBV10-3,-
TGTGCCAGTAGTAAGACAGGGCTAACTGAAGCTTTCTTT,CASSKTGLTEAFF,TRBJ1-1,13,-,TRBV19,TRBD1
TGTGCCAGCAGTTACTCATCGGGCTCACCGGGGTACGAGCAGTACTTC,CASSYSSGSPGYEQYF,TRBJ2-7,16,once,TRBV6-2/TRBV6-3,-
TGCGCCAGCAGCTATGACAAGAACACTGAAGCTTTCTTT,CASSYDKNTEAFF,TRBJ1-1,13,-,TRBV5-1,-
TGTGCCAGCAGTCCCGACAGGGCAACAGATACGCAGTATTTT,CASSPDRATDTQYF,TRBJ2-3,14,-,TRBV2,TRBD1
TGTGCCAGTAGTATAGCACAGAACCACCTTGGCTACACCTTC,CASSIAQNHLGYTF,TRBJ1-2,14,once,TRBV19,-
TGTGCCAGCAGTTTCAGGCCAGGCGCGGGAGCCCAGCATTTT,CASSFRPGAGAQHF,TRBJ1-5,14,-,TRBV28,-
TGTGCCAACCAGGGATCCTTGGCGACCCAGTACTTC,CANQGSLATQYF,TRBJ2-5,12,few,TRBV2,-
TGTGCCAGCAGCTTAACCCGCGGGGGGGCGATAGTCAATGAGCAGTTCTTC,CASSLTRGGAIVNEQFF,TRBJ2-1,17,-,TRBV7-9,TRBD2
TGTGCCAGCAGCCCCCCGTCGCCTAACTATGGCTACACCTTC,CASSPPSPNYGYTF,TRBJ1-2,14,-,TRBV28,-
TGTGCCAGCAGCCAAGGGGCAGCTGGAAACACCATATATTTT,CASSQGAAGNTIYF,TRBJ1-3,14,-,TRBV3-1/TRBV3-2,-
TGCGCCAGCAGCCAAGGGCAGGAAGAGGGGGACTATGGCTACACCTTC,CASSQGQEEGDYGYTF,TRBJ1-2,16,-,TRBV4-3,-
TGTGCCAGCAACCAAGGTCGTTCCCCTTTTGAAGCTTTCTTT,CASNQGRSPFEAFF,TRBJ1-1,14,-,TRBV6-1,-
TGTGCCAGCAGCTTGGAACCCATCTCTGGAAACACCATATATTTT,CASSLEPISGNTIYF,TRBJ1-3,15,-,TRBV5-6,-
TGTGCCCGCAGGGAGTTAAACACTGAAGCTTTCTTT,CARRELNTEAFF,TRBJ1-1,12,once,TRBV6-4,-
TGTGCCAGCAGTGATCCCGCGGGGGTAGGCACTGAAGCTTTCTTT,CASSDPAGVGTEAFF,TRBJ1-1,15,-,TRBV6-1,-
TGTGCCAGCAGTGAAGCAGGAGTGTCCGGACAGCCCCAGCATTTT,CASSEAGVSGQPQHF,TRBJ1-5,15,-,TRBV6-1,-